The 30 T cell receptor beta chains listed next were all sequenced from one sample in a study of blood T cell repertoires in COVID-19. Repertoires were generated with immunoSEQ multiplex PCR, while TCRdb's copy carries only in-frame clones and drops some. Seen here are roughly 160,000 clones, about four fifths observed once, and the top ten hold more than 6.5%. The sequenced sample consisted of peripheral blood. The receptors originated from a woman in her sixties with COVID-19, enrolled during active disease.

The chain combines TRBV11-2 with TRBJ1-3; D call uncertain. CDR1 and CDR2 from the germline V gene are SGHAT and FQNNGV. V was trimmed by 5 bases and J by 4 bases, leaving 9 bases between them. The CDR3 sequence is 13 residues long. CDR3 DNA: TGTGCCAGCAGCCCGGAGGGAGGAAACACCATATATTTT. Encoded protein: CASSPEGGNTIYF.

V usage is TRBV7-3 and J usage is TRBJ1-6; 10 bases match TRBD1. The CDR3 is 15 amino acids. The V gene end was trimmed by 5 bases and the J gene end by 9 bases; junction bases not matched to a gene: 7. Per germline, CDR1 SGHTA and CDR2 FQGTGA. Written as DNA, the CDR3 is TGTGCCAGCAGCCTGTGGGACAGGGGACCTTCACCCCTCCACTTT. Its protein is CASSLWDRGPSPLHF.

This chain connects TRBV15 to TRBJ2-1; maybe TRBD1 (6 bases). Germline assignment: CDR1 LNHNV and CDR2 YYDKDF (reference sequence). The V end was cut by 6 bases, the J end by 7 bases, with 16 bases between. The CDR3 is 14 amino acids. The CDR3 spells CATRAHLGGNEQFF. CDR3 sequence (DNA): TGTGCCACCAGGGCCCACCTAGGGGGAAATGAGCAGTTCTTC.

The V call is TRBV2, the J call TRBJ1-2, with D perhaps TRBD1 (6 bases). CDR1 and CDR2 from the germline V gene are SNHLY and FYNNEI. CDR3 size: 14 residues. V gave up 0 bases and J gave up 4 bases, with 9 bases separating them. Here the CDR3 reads CASSEARGVYGYTF. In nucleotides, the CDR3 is TGTGCCAGCAGTGAAGCCAGGGGAGTCTATGGCTACACCTTC.

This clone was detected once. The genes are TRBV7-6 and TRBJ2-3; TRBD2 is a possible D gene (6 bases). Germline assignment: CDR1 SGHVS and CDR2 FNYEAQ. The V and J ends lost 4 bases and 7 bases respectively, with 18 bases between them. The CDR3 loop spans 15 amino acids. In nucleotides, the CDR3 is TGTGCCAGCAGCTACCGCGGAGGGAGCCGGTATACGCAGTATTTT. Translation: CASSYRGGSRYTQYF.

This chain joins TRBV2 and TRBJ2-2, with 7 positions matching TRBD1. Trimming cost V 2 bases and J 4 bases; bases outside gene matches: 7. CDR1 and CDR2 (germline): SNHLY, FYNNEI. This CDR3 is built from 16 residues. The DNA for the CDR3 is TGTGCCAGCAGTGAACTGTTGGCAGGGGGCACCGGGGAGCTGTTTTTT. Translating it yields CASSELLAGGTGELFF.

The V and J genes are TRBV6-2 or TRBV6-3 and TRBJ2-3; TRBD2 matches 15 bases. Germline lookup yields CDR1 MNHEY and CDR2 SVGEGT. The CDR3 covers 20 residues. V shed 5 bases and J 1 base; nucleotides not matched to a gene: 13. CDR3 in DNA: TGTGCCAGCAGTCAATCGGGACTAGCGGGAGGACTCCTACGCACAGATACGCAGTATTTT. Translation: CASSQSGLAGGLLRTDTQYF.

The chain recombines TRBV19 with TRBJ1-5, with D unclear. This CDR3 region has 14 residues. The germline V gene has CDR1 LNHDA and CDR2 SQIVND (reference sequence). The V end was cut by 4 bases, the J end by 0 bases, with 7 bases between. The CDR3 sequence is CASSTTGSNQPQHF. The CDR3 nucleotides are TGTGCCAGTAGTACCACGGGTAGCAATCAGCCCCAGCATTTT.

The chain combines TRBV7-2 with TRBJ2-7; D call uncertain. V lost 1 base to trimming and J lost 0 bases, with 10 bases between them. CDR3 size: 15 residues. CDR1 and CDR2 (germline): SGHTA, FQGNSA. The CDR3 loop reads CASSLVNSHSYEQYF. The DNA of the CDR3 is TGTGCCAGCAGCTTAGTCAATAGCCACTCCTACGAGCAGTACTTC.

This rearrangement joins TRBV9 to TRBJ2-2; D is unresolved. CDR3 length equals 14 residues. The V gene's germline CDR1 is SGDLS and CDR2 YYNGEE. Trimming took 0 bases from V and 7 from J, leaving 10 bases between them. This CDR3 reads CASSVATTGGELFF. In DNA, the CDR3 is TGTGCCAGCAGCGTAGCTACGACGGGCGGGGAGCTGTTTTTT.

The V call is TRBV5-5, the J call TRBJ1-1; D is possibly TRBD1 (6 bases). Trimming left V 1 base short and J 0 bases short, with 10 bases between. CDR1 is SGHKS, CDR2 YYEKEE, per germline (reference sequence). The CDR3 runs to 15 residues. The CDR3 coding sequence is TGTGCCAGCAGCTTGCGTCCAGGGGTGAACACTGAAGCTTTCTTT. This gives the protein CASSLRPGVNTEAFF.

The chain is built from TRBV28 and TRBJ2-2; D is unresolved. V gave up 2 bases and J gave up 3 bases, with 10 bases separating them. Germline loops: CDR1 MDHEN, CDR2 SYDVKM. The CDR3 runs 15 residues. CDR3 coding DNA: TGTGCCAGCAGTTTACCCCCCGTCGACACCGGGGAGCTGTTTTTT. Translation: CASSLPPVDTGELFF. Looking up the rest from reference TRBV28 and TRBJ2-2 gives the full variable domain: DVKVTQSSRYLVKRTGEKVFLECVQDMDHENMFWYRQDPGLGLRLIYFSYDVKMKEKGDIPEGYSVSREKKERFSLILESASTNQTSMYLCASSLPPVDTGELFFGEGSRLTVL.

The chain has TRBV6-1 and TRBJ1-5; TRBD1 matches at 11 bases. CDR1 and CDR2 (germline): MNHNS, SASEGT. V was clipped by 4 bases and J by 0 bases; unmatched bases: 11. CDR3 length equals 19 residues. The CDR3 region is CASSAQGTGGKNSNQPQHF. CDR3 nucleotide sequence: TGTGCCAGCAGTGCTCAAGGGACAGGGGGGAAGAATAGCAATCAGCCCCAGCATTTT.

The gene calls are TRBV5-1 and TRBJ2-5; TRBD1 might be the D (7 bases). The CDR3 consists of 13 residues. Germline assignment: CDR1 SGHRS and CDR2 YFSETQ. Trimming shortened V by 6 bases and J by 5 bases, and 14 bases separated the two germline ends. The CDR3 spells CASIGSRGETQYF. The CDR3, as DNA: TGCGCCAGCATCGGGAGCAGGGGGGAGACCCAGTACTTC.

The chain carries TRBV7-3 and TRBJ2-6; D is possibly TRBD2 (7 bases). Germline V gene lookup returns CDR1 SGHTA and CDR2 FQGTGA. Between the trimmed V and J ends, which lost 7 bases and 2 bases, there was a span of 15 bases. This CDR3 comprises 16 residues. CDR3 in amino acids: CASTQGGGAGANVLTF. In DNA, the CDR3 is TGTGCCAGCACCCAAGGGGGGGGTGCTGGGGCCAACGTCCTGACTTTC.

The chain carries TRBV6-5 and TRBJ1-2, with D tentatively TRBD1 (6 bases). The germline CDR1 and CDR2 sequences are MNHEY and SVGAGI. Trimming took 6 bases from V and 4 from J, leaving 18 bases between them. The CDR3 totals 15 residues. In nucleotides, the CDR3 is TGTGCCAGCAGCCAAGCTGCGGGGGGCAGCTATGGCTACACCTTC. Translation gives CASSQAAGGSYGYTF.

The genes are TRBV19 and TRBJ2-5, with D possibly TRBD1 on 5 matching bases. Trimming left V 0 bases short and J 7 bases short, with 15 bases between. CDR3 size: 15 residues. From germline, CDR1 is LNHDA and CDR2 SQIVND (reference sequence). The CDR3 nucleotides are TGTGCCAGTAGTATAGACGGTCAGGGATCGGCGACCCAGTACTTC. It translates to CASSIDGQGSATQYF.

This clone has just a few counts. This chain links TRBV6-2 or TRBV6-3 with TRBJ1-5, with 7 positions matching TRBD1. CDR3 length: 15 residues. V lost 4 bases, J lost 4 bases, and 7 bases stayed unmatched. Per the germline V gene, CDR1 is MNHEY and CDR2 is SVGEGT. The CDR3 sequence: CASSLTEGANQPQHF. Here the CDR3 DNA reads TGTGCCAGCAGTTTGACAGAGGGGGCAAATCAGCCCCAGCATTTT.

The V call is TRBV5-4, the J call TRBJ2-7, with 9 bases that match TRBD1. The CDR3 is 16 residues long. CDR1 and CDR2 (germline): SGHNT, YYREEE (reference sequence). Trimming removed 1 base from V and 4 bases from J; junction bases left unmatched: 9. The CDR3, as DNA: TGTGCCAGCAGCTTGAGCGGACAGGGGCTCATGTACGAGCAGTACGTC. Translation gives CASSLSGQGLMYEQYV.

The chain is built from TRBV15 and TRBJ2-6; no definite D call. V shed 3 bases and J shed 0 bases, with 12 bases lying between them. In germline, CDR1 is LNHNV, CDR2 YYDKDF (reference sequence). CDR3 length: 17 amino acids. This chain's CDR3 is CATSRNLVVSGANVLTF. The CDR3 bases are TGTGCCACCAGCAGGAACTTGGTGGTCTCTGGGGCCAACGTCCTGACTTTC.

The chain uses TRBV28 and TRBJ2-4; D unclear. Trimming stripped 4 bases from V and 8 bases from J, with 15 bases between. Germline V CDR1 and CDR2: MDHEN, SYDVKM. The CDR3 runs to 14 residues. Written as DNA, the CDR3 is TGTGCCAGCAGTTCCACCCTAGACTGGGACATTCAGTACTTC. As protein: CASSSTLDWDIQYF.

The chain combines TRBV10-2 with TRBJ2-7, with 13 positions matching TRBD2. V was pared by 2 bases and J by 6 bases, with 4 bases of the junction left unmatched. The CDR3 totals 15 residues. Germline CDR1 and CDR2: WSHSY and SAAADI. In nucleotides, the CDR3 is TGCGCCAGCAGTGAGGCACTAGCGGGGGGGATCGAGCAGTACGTC. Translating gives CASSEALAGGIEQYV.

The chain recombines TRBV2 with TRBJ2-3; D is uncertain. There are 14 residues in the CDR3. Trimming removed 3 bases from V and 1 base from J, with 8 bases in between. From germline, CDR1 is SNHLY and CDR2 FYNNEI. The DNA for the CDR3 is TGTGCCAGCAGTGACGTGGGCCGCACAGATACGCAGTATTTT. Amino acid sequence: CASSDVGRTDTQYF.

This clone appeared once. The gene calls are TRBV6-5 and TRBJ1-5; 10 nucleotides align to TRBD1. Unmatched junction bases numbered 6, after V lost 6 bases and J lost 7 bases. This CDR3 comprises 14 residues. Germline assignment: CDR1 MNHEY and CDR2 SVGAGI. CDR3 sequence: CASRRDRGNQPQHF. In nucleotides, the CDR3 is TGTGCCAGCAGACGGGACAGGGGAAACCAGCCCCAGCATTTT.

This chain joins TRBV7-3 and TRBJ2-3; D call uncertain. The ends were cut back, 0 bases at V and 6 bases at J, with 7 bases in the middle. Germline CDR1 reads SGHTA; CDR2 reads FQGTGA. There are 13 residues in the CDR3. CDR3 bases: TGTGCCAGCAGCTTAACGTATGGCGATACGCAGTATTTT. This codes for CASSLTYGDTQYF.

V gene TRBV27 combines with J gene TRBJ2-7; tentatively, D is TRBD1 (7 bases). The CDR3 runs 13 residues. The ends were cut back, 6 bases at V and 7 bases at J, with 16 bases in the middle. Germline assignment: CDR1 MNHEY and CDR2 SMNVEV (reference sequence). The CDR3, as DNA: TGTGCCAGCAGGATGACAGGGACTTGGGAGCAGTACTTC. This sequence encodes CASRMTGTWEQYF.

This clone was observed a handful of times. CDR3 region: CATSAYPRGSTDTQYF. DNA for the CDR3: TGTGCCACCAGTGCCTACCCTAGGGGGAGCACAGATACGCAGTATTTT. The chain links TRBV24-1 to TRBJ2-3; tentatively, D is TRBD1 (6 bases). CDR3 size: 16 residues. Germline lookup yields CDR1 KGHDR and CDR2 SFDVKD. V lost 5 bases and J 0 bases, leaving 14 bases between the germline ends.

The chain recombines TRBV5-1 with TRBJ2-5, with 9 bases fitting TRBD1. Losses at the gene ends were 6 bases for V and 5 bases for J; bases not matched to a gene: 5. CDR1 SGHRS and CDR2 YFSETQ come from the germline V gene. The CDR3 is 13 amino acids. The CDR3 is CASTLTGGETQYF. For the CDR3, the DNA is TGCGCCAGCACTTTGACAGGGGGTGAGACCCAGTACTTC. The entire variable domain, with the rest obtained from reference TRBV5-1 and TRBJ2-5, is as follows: KAGVTQTPRYLIKTRGQQVTLSCSPISGHRSVSWYQQTPGQGLQFLFEYFSETQRNKGNFPGRFSGRQFSNSRSEMNVSTLELGDSALYLCASTLTGGETQYFGPGTRLLVL.

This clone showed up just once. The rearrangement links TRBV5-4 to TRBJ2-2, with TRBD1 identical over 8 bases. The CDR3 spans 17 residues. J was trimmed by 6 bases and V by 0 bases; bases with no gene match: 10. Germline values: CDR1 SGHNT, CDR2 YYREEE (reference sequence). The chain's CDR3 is CASSLAVTGVGAGELFF. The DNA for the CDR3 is TGTGCCAGCAGCTTGGCCGTGACAGGGGTTGGAGCCGGGGAGCTGTTTTTT.

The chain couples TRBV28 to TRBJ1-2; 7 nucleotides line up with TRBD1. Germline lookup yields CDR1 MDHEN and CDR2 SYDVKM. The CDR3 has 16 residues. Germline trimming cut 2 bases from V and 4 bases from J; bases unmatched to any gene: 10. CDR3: CASSLPIQGESYGYTF. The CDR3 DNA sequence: TGTGCCAGCAGTTTACCTATCCAGGGGGAGAGCTATGGCTACACCTTC.